This T cell receptor (beta chain) was found in a study of Graves' ophthalmopathy and Graves' hyperthyroidism. This clonotype was picked up many times. The target antigen is unknown. TCR beta CDR3 regions were amplified from RNA transcripts. Second-round multiplex PCR followed a first-round RT-PCR using HTBI primers. TCRdb reanalysed the multiplex PCR reads using MiXCR and keeps one entry per CDR3 protein. The sample lists hundreds of thousands of distinct CDR3 sequences, over 20% occurring once. The term stable hyperthyroidism indicated an absence of ophthalmopathy within 18 months of follow-up. Other autoimmune diseases, uncontrolled infections, pregnancy or lactation ruled patients out of participation. As the starting material, roughly 10 ml of fresh peripheral blood yielded the PBMCs. General study points: From stable hyperthyroidism, ophthalmopathy was separated by a 13-signature model with 85% to 90% sensitivity and less than 83% specificity.

The sequenced sample consisted of peripheral blood. The clonotype comes from a woman in her late teens or twenties with stable Graves' hyperthyroidism. Some clones in this sample may be carry-over from other donors' samples.

In nucleotides, the CDR3 is TGCGCCAGCAGCCCCCACAGTGCAGGGGGGGGTAACTATGGCTACACCTTC. This translates into CASSPHSAGGGNYGYTF. J is TRBJ1-2 and V is TRBV4-1; 7 nucleotides agree with TRBD1. This CDR3 region has 17 residues. Looked up from germline, CDR1 is MGHRA and CDR2 is YSYEKL. The junction had 12 bases not matched to a gene; V was cut back by 4 bases and J by 1 base.